The 8 T cell receptor beta chains listed next were all sequenced from one sample in a study of shared clonotypes between healthy human individuals. Profiled with immunoSEQ multiplex PCR; TCRdb holds only in-frame clones, not every one. The sample includes 2 million to 2.5 million clones, nearly 97% of them seen just once. Sequencing was performed on naive CD4+ T cells sorted from blood. Subset in this sample: CD45RA+ positively selected. The receptors here all came from a young man in good health.

The chain is built from TRBV27 and TRBJ1-3; D is possibly TRBD1 (6 bases). Per germline, CDR1 MNHEY and CDR2 SMNVEV (reference sequence). This CDR3 has 15 amino acids. The V end lost 5 bases, the J end lost 4 bases, and 15 bases lay between the germline ends. The DNA for the CDR3 is TGTGCCAGCAGTATCACAGGGCTCAACGGAAACACCATATATTTT. Protein: CASSITGLNGNTIYF.

V gene TRBV6-6 combines with J gene TRBJ1-6; D uncertain. The germline gives CDR1 MNHNY, CDR2 SVGAGI (reference sequence). Trimming removed 6 bases at V and 0 bases at J, with 6 bases between. The CDR3 is made up of 14 amino acids. CDR3 sequence reads: CASRDVSYNSPLHF. In nucleotides, the CDR3 is TGTGCCAGCAGAGACGTCTCCTATAATTCACCCCTCCACTTT.

About this clone: This sample also contains other DNA sequences that code for the same CDR3. The rearrangement links TRBV5-1 to TRBJ2-7; 9 positions match TRBD1. J was trimmed by 3 bases and V by 7 bases; bases with no gene match: 8. In germline, CDR1 is SGHRS, CDR2 YFSETQ. The CDR3 extends over 14 amino acids. CDR3 sequence reads: CASSLDRGGYEQYF. For the CDR3, the DNA is TGCGCCAGCTCCTTGGACAGGGGCGGCTACGAGCAGTACTTC.

The J gene is TRBJ2-2, the V gene TRBV27; 8 bases align to TRBD1. V lost 5 bases to trimming and J lost 1 base; unmatched junction nucleotides: 6. CDR3 length: 16 amino acids. Germline CDR1 and CDR2: MNHEY and SMNVEV (reference sequence). In nucleotides, the CDR3 is TGTGCCAGCAGTCGACAGGGGCCACAGAACACCGGGGAGCTGTTTTTT. Its protein is CASSRQGPQNTGELFF.

The chain recombines TRBV7-8 with TRBJ1-6; D unresolved. Per germline, CDR1 SGHVS and CDR2 FQNEAQ. The CDR3 extends over 11 amino acids. Deletions cut 5 bases from V and 7 bases from J, with 3 bases between. CDR3 sequence reads: CASSQNSPLHF. The CDR3 DNA sequence: TGTGCCAGCAGCCAAAATTCACCCCTCCACTTT.

This clone was seen a single time. The rearrangement uses TRBV19 and TRBJ2-7, with D possibly called TRBD1 or TRBD2 (5 bases each). Germline lookup yields CDR1 LNHDA and CDR2 SQIVND (reference sequence). Trimming removed 5 bases at V and 6 bases at J, with 17 bases between. This CDR3 region has 14 residues. The CDR3 loop is CASSPRGRAGEQYF. The CDR3 DNA is TGTGCCAGTAGTCCCCGTGGCAGGGCGGGCGAGCAGTACTTC.

The table lists this clone with a count of one. This chain links TRBV5-1 with TRBJ1-6, with no clear D. V was pared by 4 bases and J by 0 bases, with 14 bases between. Germline-derived CDR1 and CDR2 are SGHRS and YFSETQ. The CDR3 sequence is 17 residues long. CDR3 sequence (DNA): TGCGCCAGCAGCCCGGATTTACCTAGCTCCTATAATTCACCCCTCCACTTT. Its protein is CASSPDLPSSYNSPLHF.

The rearrangement links TRBV29-1 to TRBJ2-5; 7 bases are shared with TRBD1. Germline V gene lookup returns CDR1 SQVTM and CDR2 ANQGSEA. With 8 bases clipped from V and 3 bases from J, the junction kept 3 bases outside the gene matches. This CDR3 region has 11 residues. The CDR3 nucleotides are TGCAGCATCGGGACAGAAGAGACCCAGTACTTC. Encoded protein: CSIGTEETQYF. The full variable domain, with the rest looked up from reference TRBV29-1 and TRBJ2-5, is SAVISQKPSRDICQRGTSLTIQCQVDSQVTMMFWYRQQPGQSLTLIATANQGSEATYESGFVIDKFPISRPNLTFSTLTVSNMSPEDSSIYLCSIGTEETQYFGPGTRLLVL.